This T cell receptor (beta chain) derives from a study of T-cell reconstitution after alpha-beta-depleted transplantation in children. Construction of the TCRbeta library involved unique molecular identifiers. Via MiXCR, TCRdb re-called the PCR reads, giving one row per CDR3 protein. The table shows roughly 670,000 distinct CDR3 sequences, with less than 15% occurring only once. Per germline, CDR1 LNHNV and CDR2 YYDKDF (reference sequence). This CDR3 comprises 16 residues. Trimming pared 0 bases from V and 5 bases from J, leaving 16 bases between. Remarks on this clonotype: Its antigen is unknown.

Study outcomes and limitations: Alpha-beta T cells about two months after transplant reportedly derived from several hundred expanded graft clones. A year post-transplant, T-cell counts and diversity derived mostly from newly produced T cells. Where some patients showed high TCRbeta diversity at day 60, it came from recipient T cells and thymic progenitors that had survived.

This chain uses TRBV15 with TRBJ1-1; no reliable D call. This sample comprised PBMCs, obtained before TCRalphabeta/CD19-depleted stem cell transplant. The TCR sequence derives from a girl aged 2-10 years with congenital amegakaryocytic thrombocytopenia, due to receive a stem cell transplant. DNA of the CDR3: TGTGCCACCAGCAGAGATGGACGGAACCTGGGAACTGAAGCTTTCTTT. It yields the protein CATSRDGRNLGTEAFF.